This TCR beta chain was captured in a study of blood T cell repertoires in COVID-19 (dated by TCRdb to 2020 to 2021). Broadly, across the study: Collaborator samples came from the United States, Italy and Spain and covered acute and convalescent phases of COVID-19. The material from the prospective study consisted of cDNA or gDNA derived from T cells, B-cell-depleted T cells, or PBMCs. The repertoires were released in a freely available public database meant as a resource for research on the immune response to SARS-CoV-2. The samples were drawn from the first 160 participants of the ongoing ImmuneRACE study and from 1,254 subjects provided by 6 global collaborators. The dataset comprised deeply sampled blood TCRbeta repertoires from subjects exposed to, actively infected with, or recovered from COVID-19. Sample metadata almost always included a de-identified subject ID, COVID-19 status, age in years and sex. HLA class I and class II types, where available, came from metadata supplied by the sample provider rather than from assay-based typing. What the work shows at the level of the full study, not this receptor alone: The amount of clinical and demographic metadata varied by source and participant and was provided uncurated.

Collaborating institutions collected whole blood in K2EDTA tubes following their own protocols. For TCRbeta analysis, collaborator samples were shipped as frozen whole blood, as isolated PBMCs, or as DNA extracted from either sample type. The immunoSEQ Assay, a bias-controlled multiplex PCR, was used to amplify TCRbeta CDR3 regions from genomic DNA. As for how the authors treated the data: Within the assay, amplification of reference gene primers was used to estimate how many nucleated cells each sample contained. To quantify the absolute abundance of each unique TCRbeta CDR3 rearrangement, sequence reads were collapsed and filtered. Productive Simpson clonality was computed per sample as the square root of Simpson's diversity index over productive rearrangements. Not all clones reach the TCRdb copy of this immuneACCESS table, which keeps in-frame sequences only. Checked studies attribute under half of the gap to unresolved V genes and leave the rest unexplained. The V and J calls and clone size are taken from that table; D and trimming were inferred from the DNA. Recorded for this sample are tens of thousands of clones; roughly 80% of them occurred a single time. Of the sample, more than 14% falls within the top ten clones.

About this clone: Its target antigen remains unknown. No much larger clone exists at a distance of one base, and base qualities are not known.

The sequence was obtained from a man aged 45-65 years with active or convalescent COVID-19. Material: peripheral blood.

The sequence in DNA is TGTGCCAGCAGCCAAAAGGGGAGGGGGAGAGGCTACACCTTC. Translation gives CASSQKGRGRGYTF. Rearrangement joined TRBV3-1 (or the pseudogene TRBV3-2) to TRBJ1-2, with a weak D call of TRBD1 (6 bases match). The CDR3 numbers 14 residues from cysteine through phenylalanine. The only DNA kept is the CDR3, 42 bases in frame from the first base. A distance of 15 bases separates the germline ends of V and J, which lose 2 bases and 8 bases respectively. From a lookup of the germline V gene (reference sequence), CDR1 and CDR2 are LGHDT and YNNKEL.